The rows below give T cell receptor beta chains drawn from one sample of a study of cytomegalovirus exposure and HLA in healthy donors. Method: immunoSEQ multiplex PCR; TCRdb's copy keeps in-frame clones and lacks some. The repertoire holds 130,000 or so clones, with about 79% as singletons. Sample: PBMCs. These receptors originate from a woman under 30 in good health and CMV-seropositive. Each CDR3 is given with its conserved first and last residue. A D gene is named only where the DNA matches it firmly. Not every row has a clone size; where given, it reads once, few, many or a size class.

TRBJ2-1 | TRBV6-5 | 14 | . | TRBD1 | TGTGCCAGCAGCTCCCCGACAGGGTACAATGAGCAGTTCTTC | CASSSPTGYNEQFF
TRBJ2-6 | TRBV5-1 | 15 | . | . | TGCGCCAGCACCCCCGGAGGCTCTGGGGCCAACGTCCTGACTTTC | CASTPGGSGANVLTF
TRBJ1-4 | TRBV6-5 | 13 | . | . | TGTGCCAGCAGTGAACAGAATAATGAAAAACTGTTTTTT | CASSEQNNEKLFF
TRBJ1-2 | TRBV4-1 | 11 | . | . | TGCGCCAGCAGCCAAGCAAGCGGCTACACCTTC | CASSQASGYTF
TRBJ2-3 | TRBV7-7 | 13 | . | . | TGTGCCAGCAGCTTCAAGGGGACAGATACGCAGTATTTT | CASSFKGTDTQYF
TRBJ1-2 | TRBV7-9 | 13 | few | . | TGTGCCAGCAGCTTGGGACTCCAGGGTGTGCACACCTTC | CASSLGLQGVHTF
TRBJ1-1 | TRBV11-3 | 12 | . | . | TGTGCCAGCAGCGCCGATGATACTCAAGCTTTCTTT | CASSADDTQAFF
TRBJ1-3 | TRBV6-1 | 14 | . | . | TGTGCCAGCAGTGGCGGTCGCTCTGGAAACACCATATATTTT | CASSGGRSGNTIYF
TRBJ2-3 | TRBV5-1 | 14 | . | TRBD1 | TGCGCCAGCTATCCAGGGGGAGGCACAGATACGCAGTATTTT | CASYPGGGTDTQYF
TRBJ2-5 | TRBV2 | 15 | . | . | TGTGCCAGCAGTGAGGTCCTCAAGAGAGTAGAGACCCAGTACTTC | CASSEVLKRVETQYF
TRBJ1-1 | TRBV6-5 | 15 | . | . | TGTGCCAGCAGTTACGGGGGAGGGGTAGCCACTGAAGCTTTCTTT | CASSYGGGVATEAFF
TRBJ2-1 | TRBV29-1 | 12 | . | . | TGCAGCGTAGCAGACGGGTACAATGAGCAGTTCTTC | CSVADGYNEQFF
TRBJ2-4 | TRBV9 | 15 | . | . | TGTGCCAGCAGCGCGGACAGTTCTTCTAAAAACATTCAGTACTTC | CASSADSSSKNIQYF
TRBJ1-2 | TRBV28 | 14 | few | TRBD1 | TGTGCCAGCACCGAAGGAGGGACAGCCGATGGCTACACCTTC | CASTEGGTADGYTF
TRBJ2-1 | TRBV11-3 | 18 | few | . | TGTGCCAGCAGCTCAAGAGCGGATGGGGGGGGGACAGGCAATGAGCAGTTCTTC | CASSSRADGGGTGNEQFF
TRBJ2-2 | TRBV9 | 18 | few | . | TGTGCCAGCAGCGTAGCCCCGAGGGTCCCAGGGAACACCGGGGAGCTGTTTTTT | CASSVAPRVPGNTGELFF
TRBJ2-7 | TRBV5-6 | 13 | . | TRBD1 | TGTGCCAGCAGCTTATCAGGGGGCCTCGAGCAGTACTTC | CASSLSGGLEQYF
TRBJ1-1 | TRBV7-9 | 14 | . | . | TGTTCCAGCAGCTTCCAGGGAATGAACACTGAAGCTTTCTTT | CSSSFQGMNTEAFF
TRBJ1-1 | TRBV10-1 | 14 | . | . | TGCGCCAGCAGTGAGTCTCGCGGAAACACTGAAGCTTTCTTT | CASSESRGNTEAFF
TRBJ1-3 | TRBV10-3 | 16 | . | . | TGTGCCATCAGCGGCGAGGGTCCAAACTCTGGAAACACCATATATTTT | CAISGEGPNSGNTIYF
TRBJ2-2 | TRBV6-5 | 16 | . | . | TGTGCCAGCAGTTCTCCGGGACATACGCGAGGCGGGGAGCTGTTTTTT | CASSSPGHTRGGELFF
TRBJ2-5 | TRBV4-1 | 14 | . | TRBD1 | TGCGCCAGCAGCCCCAGGACAGGGGAAGAGACCCAGTACTTC | CASSPRTGEETQYF
TRBJ2-3 | TRBV7-6 | 14 | . | . | TGTGCCAGCAGCTTAAACGGGGGGCGCGATACGCAGTATTTT | CASSLNGGRDTQYF
TRBJ1-4 | TRBV12-1 | 17 | . | . | TGTGCCAGCAGCCTTATTCAGGGGGAGGAAACTAATGAAAAACTGTTTTTT | CASSLIQGEETNEKLFF
TRBJ1-1 | TRBV28 | 15 | . | . | TGTGCCAGCAGTCCCGCCACAACAGGGAGCCCTGAAGCTTTCTTT | CASSPATTGSPEAFF
TRBJ2-1 | TRBV4-1 | 16 | once | TRBD2 | TGCGCCAGCAGCCAAGGCGGGGGGGCTTCCTACAATGAGCAGTTCTTC | CASSQGGGASYNEQFF
TRBJ1-1 | TRBV27 | 15 | . | TRBD1 | TGTGCCAGCAGTCCGGGACAGGGTGATTGGACTGAAGCTTTCTTT | CASSPGQGDWTEAFF
TRBJ2-1 | TRBV7-6 | 16 | . | . | TGTGCCAGCAGCTTAGGCCGGGGAGTTTCCTACAATGAGCAGTTCTTC | CASSLGRGVSYNEQFF
TRBJ2-6 | TRBV11-2 | 16 | . | . | TGTGCCAGCAGCTTATCCGGGTTCTCTGGGGCCAACGTCCTGACTTTC | CASSLSGFSGANVLTF
TRBJ2-1 | TRBV16 | 18 | . | TRBD2 | TGTGCCAGCAGCCCCCGGATAGGCCTAGCGGGGATGTACAATGAGCAGTTCTTC | CASSPRIGLAGMYNEQFF
TRBJ2-7 | TRBV6-6 | 12 | . | TRBD2 | TGTGCCACGGGGGGGAGCTCCTACGAGCAGTACTTC | CATGGSSYEQYF
TRBJ2-4 | TRBV19 | 16 | . | TRBD1 | TGTGCCAGTAGTCCGCAGACAGGGGGCGTTGGAAACATTCAGTACTTC | CASSPQTGGVGNIQYF
TRBJ2-1 | TRBV29-1 | 13 | few | . | TGCAGCGTTGACACTAGGTTCCGTCATGAGCAGTTCTTC | CSVDTRFRHEQFF
TRBJ2-5 | TRBV7-9 | 15 | . | . | TGTGCCAGCAGCCAAACAGGGCAGTCAGGAGAGACCCAGTACTTC | CASSQTGQSGETQYF
TRBJ2-7 | TRBV9 | 15 | few | . | TGTGCCAGCAGCGTACGCGGGGGCGCATCCTACGAGCAGTACTTC | CASSVRGGASYEQYF
TRBJ2-6 | TRBV4-1 | 16 | . | . | TGCGCCAGCAGCCCTCCCGACACTTCTGGGGCCAACGCCCTGACTTTC | CASSPPDTSGANALTF
TRBJ1-2 | TRBV25-1 | 14 | . | . | TGTGCCAGCAGTGAATACCGAACAGGGTGCGGCTACACCTTC | CASSEYRTGCGYTF
TRBJ1-2 | TRBV5-4 | 15 | . | TRBD1 | TGTGCCAGCAGCTTCAGTTGGGACAGGGGAAAGGGCTACACCTTC | CASSFSWDRGKGYTF
TRBJ2-1 | TRBV6-1 | 13 | . | . | TGTGCCAGCAGTGATACTACAATCAATGAGCAGTTCTTC | CASSDTTINEQFF
TRBJ2-1 | TRBV18 | 14 | . | TRBD1 | TGTGCCAGCTCCGGACAGGGGGCAGGTAATGAGCAGTTCTTC | CASSGQGAGNEQFF
TRBJ2-5 | TRBV2 | 15 | . | TRBD1 | TGTGCCAGCAGGAGACAGGGCGATATCCAAGAGACCCAGTACTTC | CASRRQGDIQETQYF
TRBJ2-2 | TRBV19 | 12 | . | . | TGTGCCAGTAGTATGGGCGGGGGGGAGCTGTTTTTT | CASSMGGGELFF
TRBJ1-2 | TRBV18 | 13 | . | TRBD1 | TGTGCCAGCTCGCTACAGGGGGACTATGGCTACACCTTC | CASSLQGDYGYTF
TRBJ2-7 | TRBV10-3 | 14 | . | TRBD2 | TGTGCCATCAGTCGTAGCGGGGGGATCGACGAGCAGTACTTC | CAISRSGGIDEQYF
TRBJ1-4 | TRBV6-1 | 15 | . | . | TGTGCCAGCAGTGGAGTCGGCCAGGGCTCTGAAAAACTGTTTTTT | CASSGVGQGSEKLFF
TRBJ2-3 | TRBV4-2 | 15 | few | . | TGTGCCAGCAGCCAAGGCCAGGAGGCGGCAGATACGCAGTATTTT | CASSQGQEAADTQYF
TRBJ1-1 | TRBV4-1 | 16 | . | . | TGCGCCAGCAGCCAAGCTCGCTTACGGGGAGACACTGAAGCTTTCTTT | CASSQARLRGDTEAFF
TRBJ1-1 | TRBV5-5 | 14 | few | . | TGTGCCAGCAAACAGGGCAGTGTTGCCACTGAAGCTTTCTTT | CASKQGSVATEAFF
TRBJ2-5 | TRBV5-6 | 15 | . | TRBD1 | TGTGCCAGCAGCTCGGACAGGGGAGGACAAGAGACCCAGTACTTC | CASSSDRGGQETQYF
TRBJ2-3 | TRBV5-1 | 14 | . | . | TGCGCCAGCAGCTTGGCCTCGACTTCAGATACGCAGTATTTT | CASSLASTSDTQYF